The 14 T cell receptor beta chains below come from one sample, sequenced in a study of T-cell memory formation after mild COVID-19 (dated by TCRdb to the early 2020s). Libraries were prepared through 5' RACE. For sequencing, an Illumina NovaSeq 6000 was employed. TCRdb trimmed public reads at Q25 via fastp, called clones via MiXCR and kept in-frame beta chains. Duplicate CDR3 protein sequences are folded into a single record with the most common DNA and genes. This sample holds roughly 58,000 distinct CDR3 sequences; more than 9% were observed only once. Less than 1.5% of the sample goes to the ten largest clones. Sequenced: PBMCs or a T cell subset sorted from them (not recorded which). The source of these receptors is a man aged 18 to 29 who had mild COVID-19 (a few samples of this study predate the infection). The sample titles of this study are shuffled in the database, so cell type and time point are left out; the donor was told from shared clones.

This clonotype appeared many times. The chain couples TRBV5-1 to TRBJ2-5; 7 bases are shared with TRBD1. Germline values: CDR1 SGHRS, CDR2 YFSETQ. The ends lost 4 bases at V and 2 bases at J; junction bases unmatched: 8. The CDR3 is 15 residues long. The CDR3 bases are TGCGCCAGCAGCCGGGACAGTCGGGGTCAAGAGACCCAGTACTTC. Translation gives CASSRDSRGQETQYF.

This clonotype has ten or more counts. The chain links TRBV6-5 to TRBJ1-6; maybe TRBD1 (6 bases). In germline, CDR1 is MNHEY, CDR2 SVGAGI. The CDR3 sequence is 16 residues long. Trimming pared 7 bases from V and 10 bases from J, leaving 23 bases between. The chain's CDR3 is CASTPAGTWGQSPLHF. CDR3 DNA sequence: TGTGCCAGCACCCCCGCCGGGACCTGGGGACAATCACCCCTCCACTTT.

The chain has TRBV6-2 or TRBV6-3 and TRBJ2-7, with D possibly TRBD2 on 6 matching bases. Trimming removed 6 bases at V and 3 bases at J, with 18 bases between. CDR3 length: 15 amino acids. Germline CDR1 MNHEY, CDR2 SVGEGT. The CDR3: CASRGGIRVIYEQYF. The CDR3 coding sequence is TGTGCCAGCAGGGGAGGTATCCGAGTGATCTACGAGCAGTACTTC.

The rearrangement uses TRBV7-2 and TRBJ2-7; D not resolved. Trimming removed 3 bases at V and 2 bases at J, with 8 bases between. In germline, CDR1 is SGHTA, CDR2 FQGNSA. This CDR3 has 13 amino acids. CDR3 nucleotides: TGTGCCAGCAGCTTCACCACAGCCTACGAGCAGTACGTC. Protein product: CASSFTTAYEQYV.

This chain joins TRBV7-8 and TRBJ2-5; 8 bases are a match to TRBD1. The CDR3 covers 12 residues. The germline V gene has CDR1 SGHVS and CDR2 FQNEAQ. The trim removed 11 bases at V and 5 bases at J, leaving 7 bases unmatched. This CDR3 is CACAGGGETQYF. In nucleotides, the CDR3 is TGTGCCTGCGCAGGGGGCGGTGAGACCCAGTACTTC.

This chain uses TRBV5-1 with TRBJ1-1, with D perhaps matching TRBD1 (5 bases). Trimming pared 0 bases from V and 5 bases from J, leaving 11 bases between. Germline V gene sequence: CDR1 SGHRS, CDR2 YFSETQ. The CDR3 extends over 14 amino acids. This CDR3 is CASSLETWGTEAFF. The CDR3 DNA is TGCGCCAGCAGCTTGGAAACATGGGGGACTGAAGCTTTCTTT.

This clonotype was picked up a small number of times. This chain uses TRBV5-6 with TRBJ1-2; D gene ambiguous. The V gene's germline CDR1 is SGHDT and CDR2 YYEEEE. The CDR3 has 15 residues. Trimming left V 1 base short and J 5 bases short, with 15 bases between. CDR3 region: CASSLLAGSGYGYTF. The CDR3 DNA sequence: TGTGCCAGCAGCTTGTTGGCCGGGAGTGGATATGGCTACACCTTC.

The table lists this clonotype with many counts. The V call is TRBV6-5, the J call TRBJ2-7; D possibly corresponds to TRBD2 (6 bases). The CDR3 covers 14 residues. In germline, CDR1 is MNHEY, CDR2 SVGAGI. The V end lost 7 bases, the J end lost 2 bases, and 15 bases lay between the germline ends. The CDR3 reads CASTSSRGTYEQYF. The CDR3 coding sequence is TGTGCCAGCACTTCATCCCGGGGGACCTACGAGCAGTACTTC.

This clonotype turned up a few times. V gene TRBV6-2 or TRBV6-3 combines with J gene TRBJ2-3; D is ambiguous. There are 12 residues in the CDR3. Germline loops: CDR1 MNHEY, CDR2 SVGEGT. V was clipped by 5 bases and J by 4 bases, with 7 bases between them. Here the CDR3 reads CASSPTADTQYF. The CDR3, as DNA: TGTGCCAGCAGTCCGACGGCAGATACGCAGTATTTT.

The chain has TRBV29-1 and TRBJ2-7, with no clear D. This CDR3 comprises 12 residues. Trimming removed 4 bases from V and 3 bases from J, with 10 bases in between. CDR1 SQVTM and CDR2 ANQGSEA come from the germline V gene. CDR3 in amino acids: CSVARSGYEQYF. DNA for the CDR3: TGCAGCGTTGCGAGGTCGGGCTACGAGCAGTACTTC.

This clonotype was seen repeatedly, ten times or more. This sequence joins TRBV5-5 and TRBJ2-1; possible D gene TRBD1, 8 bases. Germline-derived CDR1 and CDR2 are SGHKS and YYEKEE (reference sequence). V was clipped by 2 bases and J by 2 bases, with 11 bases between them. The CDR3 length is 15 residues. CDR3 amino acids: CASSLQGGPYNEQFF. Written as DNA, the CDR3 is TGTGCCAGCAGCTTACAGGGGGGGCCCTACAATGAGCAGTTCTTC.

This clonotype was seen a few times. The chain carries TRBV25-1 and TRBJ2-7; TRBD1 aligns across 7 bases. Germline V gives CDR1 MGHDK, CDR2 SYGVNS. The CDR3 totals 13 residues. J gave up 4 bases and V 6 bases, and 6 bases lay outside the gene matches. The DNA of the CDR3 is TGTGCCAGCAGCGGGACAGCAACTTACGAGCAGTACTTC. Its protein is CASSGTATYEQYF.

This clonotype was counted between two and nine times. This sequence joins TRBV7-2 and TRBJ1-2; maybe TRBD1 (5 bases). Germline CDR1 is SGHTA and CDR2 is FQGNSA. Between the trimmed V and J ends, which lost 1 base and 6 bases, there was a span of 9 bases. The length of the CDR3 is 13 residues. This CDR3 reads CASSLDRYHGYTF. Written as DNA, the CDR3 is TGTGCCAGCAGCTTAGACAGGTATCATGGCTACACCTTC.

This clonotype was detected only a few times. The chain recombines TRBV30 with TRBJ1-4; D is unclear. V lost 5 bases and J lost 8, with 15 bases in between. Germline values: CDR1 GTSNPN, CDR2 SVGIG (reference sequence). CDR3 length: 13 amino acids. The CDR3 reads CAWSLAVGEKLFF. The CDR3 DNA reads TGTGCCTGGTCCCTCGCCGTCGGGGAAAAACTGTTTTTT.